This note documents a single T cell receptor beta chain sequence. Its matching antigen is unknown. Indicated time point: 2014-2015 season, 7 days after vaccination. Vaccine contraindications, substance abuse, HIV/AIDS, active malignancy and active illness excluded donors. These data come from a study of follicular helper T cells after annual influenza vaccination. This table comes from immunoSEQ multiplex PCR, and its TCRdb copy is limited to in-frame clones, with some not included. The table shows about 9,600 clones, with under 85% occurring only once. Findings of the study overall: Just roughly 8.5-20% of cells analyzed had recovered productive TCRB sequences. Yearly vaccinations repeatedly recalled conserved clonotypes in ICOS+CD38+ cTfh.

Germline CDR1 and CDR2: KGHSH and LQKENI. V dropped 5 bases and J dropped 3; count of bases not matched to a gene: 12. The CDR3 consists of 16 residues. The chain couples TRBV18 to TRBJ2-7; 8 bases match TRBD2. This sequence was found in an adult who received the influenza vaccine. The sample here was CXCR5- memory CD4+ T cells sorted from blood, taken 7 days after influenza vaccination. The CDR3 loop is CASSGGVAGPFYEQYF. The CDR3 DNA follows: TGTGCCAGCTCAGGAGGGGTAGCGGGACCTTTCTACGAGCAGTACTTC.